The 13 T cell receptor beta chains given below trace back to one sample, sequenced in a study of chemoradiotherapy in HPV16-positive cancers. TCRdb keeps only in-frame clones here, not all; method: immunoSEQ multiplex PCR. The repertoire holds around 53,000 clones, with around nine tenths as singletons. The sequences come from blood, collected from a patient who underwent chemoradiotherapy. The receptor set was obtained from a human donor with HPV-associated anogenital cancer.

The chain uses TRBV7-6 and TRBJ1-1; TRBD1 is a possible D gene (5 bases). This CDR3 region has 13 residues. CDR1 SGHVS and CDR2 FNYEAQ come from the germline V gene. V lost 3 bases to trimming and J lost 5 bases, with 10 bases between them. CDR3 in amino acids: CASSLGQETEAFF. The DNA for the CDR3 is TGTGCCAGCAGCTTGGGGCAGGAGACTGAAGCTTTCTTT.

The CDR3 nucleotides read TGTGCCAGCAGCCGAGCCGACCACAGGGGTAACTCACCCCTCCACTTT. Protein sequence: CASSRADHRGNSPLHF. The genes are TRBV27 and TRBJ1-6; 7 bases align to TRBD1. The CDR3 runs 16 residues. The germline CDR1 and CDR2 sequences are MNHEY and SMNVEV (reference sequence). Unmatched junction bases numbered 15, after V lost 6 bases and J lost 10 bases.

The rearrangement uses TRBV6-5 and TRBJ2-7, with 9 bases lining up with TRBD1. Germline V lookup: CDR1 MNHEY, CDR2 SVGAGI. Trimming removed 5 bases from V and 3 bases from J; junction bases left unmatched: 5. This CDR3 spans 14 amino acids. In DNA, the CDR3 is TGTGCCAGCAGTAAGACAGGGGGTGACTACGAGCAGTACTTC. Translation gives CASSKTGGDYEQYF.

The J gene is TRBJ2-2, the V gene TRBV10-2; D is undetermined. Germline CDR1 and CDR2: WSHSY and SAAADI. Trimming removed 5 bases from V and 7 bases from J, with 2 bases in between. CDR3 length equals 10 residues. The DNA for the CDR3 is TGCGCCAGCAGTAACGGGGAGCTGTTTTTT. Residues: CASSNGELFF.

This clone was observed a handful of times. This chain connects TRBV5-1 to TRBJ1-6, with a tentative D call TRBD1 (5 bases). CDR1 and CDR2 from the germline V gene are SGHRS and YFSETQ. The CDR3 is 15 amino acids. V was cut by 0 bases and J by 5 bases, with 9 bases left in between. The CDR3: CASSLAGIDNSPLHF. CDR3 bases: TGCGCCAGCAGCTTGGCAGGGATAGATAATTCACCCCTCCACTTT.

V is TRBV7-7 and J is TRBJ2-3; weak D call: TRBD2 (7 bases). V lost 0 bases and J lost 3, with 10 bases in between. The CDR3 length is 15 residues. Germline CDR1 and CDR2: SSHAT and FNYEAQ (reference sequence). The CDR3 DNA reads TGTGCCAGCAGCTTAGCCGGGGGGCGGACAGATACGCAGTATTTT. It specifies CASSLAGGRTDTQYF.

The chain has TRBV7-2 and TRBJ1-2; 10 bases align to TRBD1. Germline V CDR1 and CDR2: SGHTA, FQGNSA. This CDR3 region has 15 residues. V gave up 5 bases and J gave up 6 bases; unmatched junction bases: 9. The CDR3 nucleotides read TGTGCCAGCAGCCCCCGGGGACAGGGGCTCGATGGCTACACCTTC. This gives the protein CASSPRGQGLDGYTF.

The chain carries TRBV6-5 and TRBJ1-2; D may be TRBD1 (6 bases). The V gene's germline CDR1 is MNHEY and CDR2 SVGAGI. The CDR3 loop spans 14 amino acids. Trimming removed 8 bases from V and 9 bases from J, with 22 bases in between. The DNA of the CDR3 is TGTGCCAGCTCAGACTCGGGGGCGGGGACAAGCTACACCTTC. This sequence encodes CASSDSGAGTSYTF.

In its sample, this clone was seen a few times. V is TRBV6-1 and J is TRBJ1-2; 7 bases line up with TRBD1. The CDR3 is 14 amino acids. V trimming: 2 bases; J trimming: 4 bases; junction bases outside the gene matches: 4. Germline values: CDR1 MNHNS, CDR2 SASEGT. CDR3 amino acids: CASSERTGGYGYTF. CDR3 DNA sequence: TGTGCCAGCAGTGAAAGGACAGGCGGCTATGGCTACACCTTC.

The rearrangement uses TRBV10-3 and TRBJ1-1, with 9 bases that match TRBD1. This CDR3 is built from 17 residues. V was clipped by 6 bases and J by 8 bases; unmatched bases: 19. The V gene's germline CDR1 is ENHRY and CDR2 SYGVKD. CDR3 nucleotides: TGTGCCATCAGGCCAAGGACAGGGGACCGCTGGTTGGAGGAAGCTTTCTTT. As protein: CAIRPRTGDRWLEEAFF.

The chain employs TRBV27 and TRBJ2-7; tentatively, D is TRBD1 (6 bases). Germline V gene lookup returns CDR1 MNHEY and CDR2 SMNVEV (reference sequence). This CDR3 spans 13 amino acids. Trimming removed 2 bases at V and 5 bases at J, with 10 bases between. This chain's CDR3 is CASSLATGNEQYF. CDR3 nucleotide sequence: TGTGCCAGCAGTTTAGCGACAGGCAACGAGCAGTACTTC.

This clone occurred once. This chain uses TRBV5-1 with TRBJ2-7; TRBD2 matches at 12 bases. The CDR3 sequence is 15 residues long. Germline V lookup: CDR1 SGHRS, CDR2 YFSETQ. Trimming at V came to 4 bases and at J to 3 bases, leaving 5 bases not matched to a gene. For the CDR3, the DNA is TGCGCCAGCAGCCCCACTAGCGGGGGGCTCTACGAGCAGTACTTC. Amino acids: CASSPTSGGLYEQYF.

This chain uses TRBV6-1 with TRBJ2-7; D perhaps matches TRBD1 (7 bases). The germline V gene encodes CDR1 MNHNS and CDR2 SASEGT. The V and J ends lost 4 bases and 0 bases respectively, with 13 bases between them. The CDR3 spans 15 residues. The CDR3 DNA sequence: TGTGCCAGCAGTGGCGGGACAGCCGGCTCCTACGAGCAGTACTTC. Amino acids: CASSGGTAGSYEQYF.